This T cell receptor beta chain was identified in a study of T cell repertoires and HLA-DP antigens. Per germline, CDR1 SGHTA and CDR2 FQGNSA. The CDR3 extends over 17 amino acids. The junction had 5 bases not matched to a gene; V was cut back by 3 bases and J by 0 bases. Sequenced by immunoSEQ multiplex PCR; TCRdb stores in-frame clones only, minus some. The sample includes about 73,000 clones, around 80% of them seen just once. This clone has just a few counts. As yet, its antigen is unknown. The chain joins TRBV7-2 to TRBJ2-6; TRBD1 agrees at 7 bases. The TCR was taken from a man aged 60-69 years in good health and CMV-seronegative. Sequenced sample: CD4+ T cells from PBMCs. CDR3 sequence reads: CASSLTGTSSGANVLTF. In DNA, the CDR3 is TGTGCCAGCAGCTTGACAGGGACCAGCTCTGGGGCCAACGTCCTGACTTTC.